A single TCR beta chain is shown here with its context. Its antigen is unidentified. V gave up 5 bases and J gave up 4 bases, with 8 bases separating them. CDR3 size: 12 residues. The germline V gene encodes CDR1 MNHEY and CDR2 SMNVEV (reference sequence). MiXCR, applied by TCRdb to the RT-PCR reads, yields one record per CDR3 protein. The table lists 650,000 to 800,000 distinct CDR3 sequences, about 18% of them singletons, with roughly 10% in the top ten. This sample was included in a study of response to subunit inactivated influenza vaccine. Study-level findings and limits: Few new T cells, the authors suggested, are recruited by each seasonal influenza vaccination.

This clonotype originated in a man aged 50 or older who received an inactivated influenza vaccine. Sample: PBMCs from blood, taken 5 to 6 days after vaccination. The genes are TRBV27 and TRBJ1-2; maybe TRBD1 (5 bases). The CDR3 sequence: CASSGGGYGYTF. CDR3 bases: TGTGCCAGCAGTGGGGGGGGCTATGGCTACACCTTC.